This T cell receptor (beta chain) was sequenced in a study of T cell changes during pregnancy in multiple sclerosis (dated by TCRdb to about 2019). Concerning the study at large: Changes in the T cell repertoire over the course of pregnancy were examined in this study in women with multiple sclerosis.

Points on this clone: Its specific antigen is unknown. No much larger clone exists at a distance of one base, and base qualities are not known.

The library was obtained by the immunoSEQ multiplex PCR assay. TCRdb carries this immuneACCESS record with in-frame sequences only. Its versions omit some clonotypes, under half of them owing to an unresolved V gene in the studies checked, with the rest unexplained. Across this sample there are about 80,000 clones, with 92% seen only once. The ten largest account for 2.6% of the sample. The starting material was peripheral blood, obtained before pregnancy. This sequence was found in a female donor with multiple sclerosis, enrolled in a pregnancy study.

The CDR3 protein is CATRDTGNQPQHF. The nucleotide sequence reads TGTGCCACCCGGGACACGGGCAATCAGCCCCAGCATTTT. Rearrangement joined TRBV19 to TRBJ1-5; a weak D assignment points to TRBD1 (6 bases agree). V is cut by 10 bases and J by 2 bases, and the space between the germline ends is 12 bases. The CDR1 and CDR2 encoded by the germline V gene (reference sequence) are LNHDA and SQIVND. The CDR3 spans 13 residues, from the cysteine through the phenylalanine. Kept here is only the CDR3 DNA, which spans 39 bases and is read in frame from base 1.